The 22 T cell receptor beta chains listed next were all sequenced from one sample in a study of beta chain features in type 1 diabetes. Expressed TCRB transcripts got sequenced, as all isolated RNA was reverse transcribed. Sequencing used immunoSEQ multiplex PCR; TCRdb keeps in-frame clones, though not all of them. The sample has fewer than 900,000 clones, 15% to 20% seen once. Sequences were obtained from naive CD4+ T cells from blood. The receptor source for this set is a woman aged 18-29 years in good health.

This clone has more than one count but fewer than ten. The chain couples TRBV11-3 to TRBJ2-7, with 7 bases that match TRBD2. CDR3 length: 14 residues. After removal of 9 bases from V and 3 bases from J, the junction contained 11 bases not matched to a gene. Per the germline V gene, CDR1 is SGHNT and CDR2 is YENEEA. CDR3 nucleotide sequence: TGTGCCAGACATCAAATGGGAGGGTGCTACGAGCAGTACTTC. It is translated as CARHQMGGCYEQYF.

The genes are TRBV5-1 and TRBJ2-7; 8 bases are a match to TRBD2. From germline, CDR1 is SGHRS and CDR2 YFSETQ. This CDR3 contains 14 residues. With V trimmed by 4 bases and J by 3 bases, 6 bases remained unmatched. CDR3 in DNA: TGCGCCAGCAGCACGGGACTAGGAGGCTACGAGCAGTACTTC. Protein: CASSTGLGGYEQYF. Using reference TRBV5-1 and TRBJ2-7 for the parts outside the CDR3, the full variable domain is KAGVTQTPRYLIKTRGQQVTLSCSPISGHRSVSWYQQTPGQGLQFLFEYFSETQRNKGNFPGRFSGRQFSNSRSEMNVSTLELGDSALYLCASSTGLGGYEQYFGPGTRLTVT.

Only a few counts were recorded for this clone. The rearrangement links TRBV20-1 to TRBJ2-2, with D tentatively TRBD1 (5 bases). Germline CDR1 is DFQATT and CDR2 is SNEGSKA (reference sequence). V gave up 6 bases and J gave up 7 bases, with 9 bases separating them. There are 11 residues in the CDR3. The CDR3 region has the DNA TGCAGTGCCGCAGGGTACGGGGAGCTGTTTTTT. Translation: CSAAGYGELFF.

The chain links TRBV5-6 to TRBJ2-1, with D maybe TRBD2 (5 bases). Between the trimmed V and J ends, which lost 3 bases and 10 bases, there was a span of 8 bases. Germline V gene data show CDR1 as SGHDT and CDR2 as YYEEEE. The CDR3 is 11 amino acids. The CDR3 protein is CASSSRLEQFF. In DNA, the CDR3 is TGTGCCAGCAGCTCGAGACTAGAGCAGTTCTTC.

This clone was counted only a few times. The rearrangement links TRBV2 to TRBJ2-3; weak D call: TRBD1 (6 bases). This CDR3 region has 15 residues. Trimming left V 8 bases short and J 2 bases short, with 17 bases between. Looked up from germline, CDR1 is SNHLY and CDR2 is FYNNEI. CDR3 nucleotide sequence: TGTGCCAGCCAATTCCGACAGGCCTTCACAGATACGCAGTATTTT. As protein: CASQFRQAFTDTQYF.

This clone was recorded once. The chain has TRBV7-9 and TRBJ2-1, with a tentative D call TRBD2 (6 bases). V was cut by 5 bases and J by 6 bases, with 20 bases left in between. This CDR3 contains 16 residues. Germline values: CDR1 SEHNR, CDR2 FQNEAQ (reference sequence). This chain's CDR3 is CASSIMRAEGRNEQFF. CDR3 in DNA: TGTGCCAGCAGCATTATGCGAGCGGAGGGGCGCAATGAGCAGTTCTTC.

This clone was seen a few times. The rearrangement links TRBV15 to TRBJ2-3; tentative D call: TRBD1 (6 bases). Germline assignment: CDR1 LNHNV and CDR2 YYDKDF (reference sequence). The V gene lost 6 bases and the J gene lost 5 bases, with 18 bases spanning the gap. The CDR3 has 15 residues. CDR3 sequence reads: CATRKGVRRGDTQYF. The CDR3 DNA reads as TGTGCCACCAGGAAGGGGGTTCGTCGTGGAGATACGCAGTATTTT.

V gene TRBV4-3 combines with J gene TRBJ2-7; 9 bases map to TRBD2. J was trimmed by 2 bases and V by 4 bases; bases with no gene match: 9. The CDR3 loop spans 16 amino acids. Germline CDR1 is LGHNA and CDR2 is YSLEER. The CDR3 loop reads CASSRFLGLATYEQYF. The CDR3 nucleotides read TGCGCCAGCAGCCGATTTCTGGGACTAGCTACCTACGAGCAGTACTTC.

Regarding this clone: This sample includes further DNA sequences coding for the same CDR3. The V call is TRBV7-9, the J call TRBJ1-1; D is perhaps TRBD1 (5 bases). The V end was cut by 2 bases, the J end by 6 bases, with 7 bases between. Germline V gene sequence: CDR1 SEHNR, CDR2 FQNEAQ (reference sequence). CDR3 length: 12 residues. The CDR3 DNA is TGTGCCAGCAGCTTACGGGGGGCTGAAGCTTTCTTT. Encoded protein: CASSLRGAEAFF.

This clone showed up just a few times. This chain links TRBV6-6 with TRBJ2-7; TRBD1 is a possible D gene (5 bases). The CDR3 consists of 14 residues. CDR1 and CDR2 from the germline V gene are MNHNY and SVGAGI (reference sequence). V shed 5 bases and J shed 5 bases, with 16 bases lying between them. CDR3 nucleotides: TGTGCCAGCAGTGACCGGACCGGACAAGACGAGCAGTACTTC. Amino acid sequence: CASSDRTGQDEQYF.

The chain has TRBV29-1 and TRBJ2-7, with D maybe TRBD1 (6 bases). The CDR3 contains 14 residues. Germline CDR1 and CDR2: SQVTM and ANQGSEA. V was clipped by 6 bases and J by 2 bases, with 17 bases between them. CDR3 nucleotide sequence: TGCAGCGTCCCTGGACAGCATTATCCCTACGAGCAGTACTTC. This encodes CSVPGQHYPYEQYF.

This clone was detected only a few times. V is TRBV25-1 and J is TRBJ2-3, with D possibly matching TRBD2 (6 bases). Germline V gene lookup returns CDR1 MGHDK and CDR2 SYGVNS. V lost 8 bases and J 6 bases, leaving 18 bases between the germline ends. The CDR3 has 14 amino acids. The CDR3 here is CASSRWSGVDTQYF. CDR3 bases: TGTGCCAGCTCTCGCTGGTCGGGGGTGGATACGCAGTATTTT.

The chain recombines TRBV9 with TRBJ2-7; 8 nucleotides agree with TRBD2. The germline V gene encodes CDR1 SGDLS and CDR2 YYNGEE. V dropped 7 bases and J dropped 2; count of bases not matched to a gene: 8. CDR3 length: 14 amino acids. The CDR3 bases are TGTGCCAGCTCCCCCGGGACTAGGACCTACGAGCAGTACTTC. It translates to CASSPGTRTYEQYF. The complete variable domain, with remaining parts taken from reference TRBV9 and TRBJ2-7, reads DSGVTQTPKHLITATGQRVTLRCSPRSGDLSVYWYQQSLDQGLQFLIQYYNGEERAKGNILERFSAQQFPDLHSELNLSSLELGDSALYFCASSPGTRTYEQYFGPGTRLTVT.

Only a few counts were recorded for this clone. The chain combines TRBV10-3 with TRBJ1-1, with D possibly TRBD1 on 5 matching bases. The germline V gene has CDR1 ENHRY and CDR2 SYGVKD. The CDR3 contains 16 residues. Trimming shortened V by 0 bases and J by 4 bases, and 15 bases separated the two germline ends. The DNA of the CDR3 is TGTGCCATCAGTGAGTCGATGTCCGCAGGGTCCACTGAAGCTTTCTTT. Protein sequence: CAISESMSAGSTEAFF.

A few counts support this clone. For the CDR3, the DNA is TGCAGCGTTGCGACTAGGACTCAAGAGACCCAGTACTTC. Translating it yields CSVATRTQETQYF. V is TRBV29-1 and J is TRBJ2-5, with TRBD2 as a possible D gene (6 bases). The ends were cut back, 4 bases at V and 2 bases at J, with 11 bases in the middle. CDR3 length equals 13 residues. Germline V lookup: CDR1 SQVTM, CDR2 ANQGSEA. The full variable domain, rest sourced from reference TRBV29-1 and TRBJ2-5, is SAVISQKPSRDICQRGTSLTIQCQVDSQVTMMFWYRQQPGQSLTLIATANQGSEATYESGFVIDKFPISRPNLTFSTLTVSNMSPEDSSIYLCSVATRTQETQYFGPGTRLLVL.

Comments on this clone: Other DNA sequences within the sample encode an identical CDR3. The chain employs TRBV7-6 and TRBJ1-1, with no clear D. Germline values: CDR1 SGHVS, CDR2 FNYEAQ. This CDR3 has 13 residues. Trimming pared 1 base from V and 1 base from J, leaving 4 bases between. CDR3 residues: CASSLGQNTEAFF. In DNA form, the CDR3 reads TGTGCCAGCAGCTTAGGGCAGAACACTGAAGCTTTCTTT. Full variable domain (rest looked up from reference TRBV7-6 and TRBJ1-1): GAGVSQSPRYKVTKRGQDVALRCDPISGHVSLYWYRQALGQGPEFLTYFNYEAQQDKSGLPNDRFSAERPEGSISTLTIQRTEQRDSAMYRCASSLGQNTEAFFGQGTRLTVV.

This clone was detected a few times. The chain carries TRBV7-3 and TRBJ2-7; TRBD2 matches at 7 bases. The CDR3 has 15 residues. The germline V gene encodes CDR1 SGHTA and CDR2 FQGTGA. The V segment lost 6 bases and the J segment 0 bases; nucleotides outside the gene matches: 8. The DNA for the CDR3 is TGTGCCAGCAGTGGAGGGAGGGTCCTCTCCTACGAGCAGTACTTC. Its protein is CASSGGRVLSYEQYF.

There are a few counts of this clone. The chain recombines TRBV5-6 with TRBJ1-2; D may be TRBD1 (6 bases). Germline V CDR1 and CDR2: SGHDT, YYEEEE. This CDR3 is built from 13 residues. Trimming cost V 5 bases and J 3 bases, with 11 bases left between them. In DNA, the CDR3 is TGTGCCAGCAGGAGGGACACCTACTATGGCTACACCTTC. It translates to CASRRDTYYGYTF.

CDR3: CASTVGVNTEAFF. CDR3 DNA: TGTGCCAGCACCGTAGGGGTGAACACTGAAGCTTTCTTT. This chain uses TRBV28 with TRBJ1-1, with a tentative D call TRBD1 (5 bases). Germline CDR1 reads MDHEN; CDR2 reads SYDVKM. Between the trimmed V and J ends, which lost 7 bases and 0 bases, there was a span of 9 bases. The length of the CDR3 is 13 residues.

In DNA form, the CDR3 reads TGCGCCAGCAGCTTGCGAGGGCTAGCGAGCTCCTACAATGAGCAGTTCTTC. This codes for CASSLRGLASSYNEQFF. The chain carries TRBV5-1 and TRBJ2-1; maybe TRBD2 (6 bases). CDR3 length: 17 amino acids. V was clipped by 1 base and J by 0 bases, with 14 bases between them. Germline values: CDR1 SGHRS, CDR2 YFSETQ.

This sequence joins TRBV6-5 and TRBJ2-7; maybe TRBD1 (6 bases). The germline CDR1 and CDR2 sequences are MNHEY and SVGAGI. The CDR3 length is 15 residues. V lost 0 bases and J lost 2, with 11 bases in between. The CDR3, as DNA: TGTGCCAGCAGTTACTCGTTAGGGGGTGCCTACGAGCAGTACTTC. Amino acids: CASSYSLGGAYEQYF.

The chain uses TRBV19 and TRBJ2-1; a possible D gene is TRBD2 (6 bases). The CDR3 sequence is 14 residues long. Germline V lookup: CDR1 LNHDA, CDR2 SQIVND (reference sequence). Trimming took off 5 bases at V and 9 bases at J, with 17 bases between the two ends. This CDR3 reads CASSLEGLSGEQFF. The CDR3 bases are TGTGCCAGTAGTTTGGAGGGCCTTTCGGGTGAGCAGTTCTTC. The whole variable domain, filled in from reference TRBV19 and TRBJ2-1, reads DGGITQSPKYLFRKEGQNVTLSCEQNLNHDAMYWYRQDPGQGLRLIYYSQIVNDFQKGDIAEGYSVSREKKESFPLTVTSAQKNPTAFYLCASSLEGLSGEQFFGPGTRLTVL.